This T cell receptor beta chain was sequenced for a study of Graves' ophthalmopathy and Graves' hyperthyroidism. Scientists amplified the TCR beta CDR3 regions from RNA transcripts. After a first-round RT-PCR with HTBI primers, a second-round multiplex PCR was run. TCRdb recomputed calls from the multiplex PCR reads with MiXCR, one row per CDR3 protein. The sample yields about 740,000 distinct CDR3 sequences, roughly 40% seen once. Moderate-to-severe activity, CAS ≥3, NOSPECS ≥4 and a duration under 3 months were seen in donors with ophthalmopathy. Sequencing used peripheral blood. The TCR comes from an adult man with Graves' ophthalmopathy.

The CDR3 here is CASSDSTGGRSSPLHF. CDR3 coding DNA: TGTGCCAGCAGCGACTCGACAGGGGGGCGTAGTTCACCCCTCCACTTT. V is TRBV24-1 and J is TRBJ1-6, with 9 bases identical to TRBD1. CDR1 is KGHDR, CDR2 SFDVKD, per germline. J gave up 9 bases and V 11 bases, and 16 bases lay outside the gene matches. The CDR3 is 16 amino acids.